The rows below give T cell receptor beta chains drawn from one sample of a study of CD8 T cells in ankylosing spondylitis. From the 5' RACE reads, TCRdb called clonotypes with MiXCR, one entry per CDR3 protein. The sample lists 25,000 to 30,000 distinct CDR3 sequences, about 5.6% occurring once. The sequencing input was blood, either unsorted or a sorted T cell fraction (not recorded which). Source of these receptors: a female donor with ankylosing spondylitis or in good health (not recorded which). Both conserved end residues are part of each CDR3. Fields, in order: V gene, D gene, clone size, J gene, CDR3 DNA, CDR3 protein. A D gene is named only where the DNA matches it firmly. Expanded clones get a size class; other rows say once, few or many, or leave the size out.

V: TRBV9
D: NA
size: many
J: TRBJ2-7
DNA: TGTGCCAGCAGCGGGGCAGATACCTACGAGCAGTACTTC
CDR3: CASSGADTYEQYF

V: TRBV9
D: NA
size: many
J: TRBJ2-7
DNA: TGTGCCAGCAGCCCTAGAGGGAAGTCCGAGCAGTACTTC
CDR3: CASSPRGKSEQYF

V: TRBV9
D: TRBD2
size: NA
J: TRBJ2-7
DNA: TGTGCCAGCAGCGCGGCCGGGACTAGCGCCGAGCAGTACTTC
CDR3: CASSAAGTSAEQYF

V: TRBV9
D: NA
size: many
J: TRBJ1-1
DNA: TGTGCCAGCAGCGTAGAACCCGGGGCTGAAGCTTTCTTT
CDR3: CASSVEPGAEAFF

V: TRBV9
D: TRBD2
size: NA
J: TRBJ2-3
DNA: TGTGCCAGCAGCATAATAGCGGGGCGCACAGATACGCAGTATTTT
CDR3: CASSIIAGRTDTQYF

V: TRBV9
D: TRBD1
size: many
J: TRBJ2-6
DNA: TGTGCCAGCAGCCTGACGAGCGGACAGGGACTCTCTGGGGCCAACGTCCTGACTTTC
CDR3: CASSLTSGQGLSGANVLTF

V: TRBV9
D: TRBD2
size: many
J: TRBJ2-5
DNA: TGTGCCAGCAGCGCTCCGGGACTAGCGGGGGTACAGACCCAGTACTTC
CDR3: CASSAPGLAGVQTQYF

V: TRBV9
D: NA
size: many
J: TRBJ2-3
DNA: TGTGCCAGCAGCTTCGGCGGGCAGTTGGGGCCAGATACGCAGTATTTT
CDR3: CASSFGGQLGPDTQYF

V: TRBV9
D: NA
size: NA
J: TRBJ2-5
DNA: TGTGCCAGCAGCGTAAGCACAGGGAGGGAGACCCAGTACTTC
CDR3: CASSVSTGRETQYF

V: TRBV9
D: TRBD2
size: many
J: TRBJ2-7
DNA: TGTGCCAGCAGTTCTCAAGCGGGGAACGGCTACGAGCAGTACTTC
CDR3: CASSSQAGNGYEQYF

V: TRBV9
D: TRBD2
size: medium-sized
J: TRBJ2-3
DNA: TGTGCCAGCAGCGTAGAAGGGCGGGGGGGCGGAGATACGCAGTATTTT
CDR3: CASSVEGRGGGDTQYF

V: TRBV9
D: NA
size: many
J: TRBJ2-5
DNA: TGTGCCAGCAGCCCCCAATCAGGGGAGACCCAGTACTTC
CDR3: CASSPQSGETQYF

V: TRBV9
D: TRBD2
size: NA
J: TRBJ2-2
DNA: TGTGCCAGCAGCGCCGGGCAGCGGGGTGTCGGGGAGCTGTTTTTT
CDR3: CASSAGQRGVGELFF

V: TRBV9
D: NA
size: many
J: TRBJ2-3
DNA: TGTGCCAGCAGCGTAAAGGGGGGGCCCTCAGATACGCAGTATTTT
CDR3: CASSVKGGPSDTQYF

V: TRBV9
D: NA
size: few
J: TRBJ2-6
DNA: TGTGCCAGCAGCGAGGGATCGGACCTTGGGGCCAACGTCCTGACTTTC
CDR3: CASSEGSDLGANVLTF

V: TRBV9
D: TRBD1
size: many
J: TRBJ2-3
DNA: TGTGCCAGCTCTAGGACCGGGACAGGGTATACAGATACGCAGTATTTT
CDR3: CASSRTGTGYTDTQYF

V: TRBV9
D: NA
size: many
J: TRBJ2-2
DNA: TGTGCCAGCAGCGTAGAAATAACCGGGGGATTCCGCGCGAGTACCGGGGAGCTGTTTTTT
CDR3: CASSVEITGGFRASTGELFF

V: TRBV9
D: NA
size: few
J: TRBJ2-3
DNA: TGTGCCAGCAGCGTTACTCCATTATACCCAGATACGCAGTATTTT
CDR3: CASSVTPLYPDTQYF

V: TRBV9
D: NA
size: many
J: TRBJ1-2
DNA: TGTGCCAGCAGCGTAGTTGAAGGGGGCTACACCTTC
CDR3: CASSVVEGGYTF

V: TRBV9
D: NA
size: many
J: TRBJ2-5
DNA: TGTGCCAGCAGCGTAGGCGGAGGACAAGAGACCCAGTACTTC
CDR3: CASSVGGGQETQYF

V: TRBV9
D: TRBD2
size: many
J: TRBJ2-1
DNA: TGTGCCAGCAGTCCAGGGACTAGCGGGTACAATGAGCAGTTCTTC
CDR3: CASSPGTSGYNEQFF

V: TRBV9
D: TRBD2
size: many
J: TRBJ2-2
DNA: TGTGCCAGCAGCCCTAGGACTAGCGGGAATACCGGGGAGCTGTTTTTT
CDR3: CASSPRTSGNTGELFF

V: TRBV9
D: TRBD1
size: many
J: TRBJ2-3
DNA: TGTGCCAGCAGCGCCGCGACAGGGGTAGATACGCAGTATTTT
CDR3: CASSAATGVDTQYF

V: TRBV9
D: NA
size: many
J: TRBJ2-1
DNA: TGTGCCAGCAGCCCCCCCTTGGGGGACTACAATGAGCAGTTCTTC
CDR3: CASSPPLGDYNEQFF